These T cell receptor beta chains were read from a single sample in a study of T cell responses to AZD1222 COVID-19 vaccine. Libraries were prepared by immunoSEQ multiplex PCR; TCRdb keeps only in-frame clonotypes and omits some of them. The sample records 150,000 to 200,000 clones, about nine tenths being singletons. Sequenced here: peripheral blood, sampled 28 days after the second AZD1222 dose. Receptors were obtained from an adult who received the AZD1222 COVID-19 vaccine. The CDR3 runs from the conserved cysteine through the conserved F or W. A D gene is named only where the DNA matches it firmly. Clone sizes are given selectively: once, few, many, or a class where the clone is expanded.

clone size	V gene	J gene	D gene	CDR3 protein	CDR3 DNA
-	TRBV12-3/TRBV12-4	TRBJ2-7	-	CASLRANSYEQYF	TGTGCCAGCCTGAGGGCCAACTCCTACGAGCAGTACTTC
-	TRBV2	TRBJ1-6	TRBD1	CASSLQGANSPLHF	TGTGCCAGCAGCCTACAGGGGGCGAATTCACCCCTCCACTTT
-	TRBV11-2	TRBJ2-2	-	CASSESPTGANTGELFF	TGTGCCAGCAGCGAGAGCCCGACGGGAGCGAACACCGGGGAGCTGTTTTTT
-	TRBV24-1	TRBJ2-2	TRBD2	CATSDLEGLAGDHTGELFF	TGTGCCACCAGTGATTTGGAGGGGCTAGCGGGAGATCACACCGGGGAGCTGTTTTTT
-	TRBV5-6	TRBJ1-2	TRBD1	CASSPITGQMNYGYTF	TGTGCCAGCAGCCCAATTACGGGACAGATGAACTATGGCTACACCTTC
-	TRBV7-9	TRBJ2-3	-	CASSLHDTDTQYF	TGTGCCAGCAGCTTGCACGACACAGATACGCAGTATTTT
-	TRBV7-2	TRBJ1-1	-	CASSTATGRDTEAFF	TGTGCCAGCAGCACTGCGACAGGTAGAGACACTGAAGCTTTCTTT
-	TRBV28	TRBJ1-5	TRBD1	CASSLRDRLIPQHF	TGTGCCAGCAGTTTAAGGGACAGATTAATTCCCCAGCATTTT
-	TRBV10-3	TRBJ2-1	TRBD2	CAIMGGNEQFF	TGTGCCATCATGGGGGGGAATGAGCAGTTCTTC
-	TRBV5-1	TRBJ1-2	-	CASSLLPSGYGYTF	TGCGCCAGCAGCTTGCTCCCGTCTGGCTATGGCTACACCTTC
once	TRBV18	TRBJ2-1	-	CASSPTNDEQFF	TGTGCCAGCTCACCTACTAACGATGAGCAGTTCTTC
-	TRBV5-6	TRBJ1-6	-	CASSYDQSYNSPLHF	TGTGCCAGCAGCTACGACCAGAGCTATAATTCACCCCTCCACTTT
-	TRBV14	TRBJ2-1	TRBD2	CASSPLIGLAGGWHEQFF	TGTGCCAGCAGCCCTCTAATTGGACTAGCGGGAGGGTGGCATGAGCAGTTCTTC
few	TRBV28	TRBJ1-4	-	CASSLGGLDEKLFF	TGTGCCAGCAGTTTAGGGGGCCTTGATGAAAAACTGTTTTTT
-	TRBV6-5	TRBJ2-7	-	CASQLSDSYEQYF	TGTGCCAGCCAGTTGTCTGACTCCTACGAGCAGTACTTC